This TCR beta chain comes out of a study of T cells in Graves' hyperthyroidism and ophthalmopathy. Uncontrolled infection, other autoimmune disease, pregnancy and lactation each barred patients from inclusion. Amplification yielded TCR beta CDR3 regions, with RNA transcripts as the source. During a first-round RT-PCR of the TCR CDR3, the HTBI primer set was used. TCRdb itself ran the multiplex PCR reads through MiXCR, one entry per CDR3 protein. In the table there are some 460,000 distinct CDR3 sequences, 15% to 19% of which are singletons. The CDR3 has 17 residues. Trimming took 1 base from V and 1 from J; bases not matched to a gene: 6. Germline V CDR1 and CDR2: SGHRS, YFSETQ.

The source material was blood. The V gene is TRBV5-1, the J gene TRBJ2-1, with 9 bases matching TRBD2. The receptor was derived from a woman between 18 and 29 years old with Graves' hyperthyroidism. The CDR3 loop is CASSLSISGGSYNEQFF. In DNA form, the CDR3 reads TGCGCCAGCAGCTTGAGTATTAGCGGGGGTTCCTACAATGAGCAGTTCTTC.